The following is a T cell receptor (beta chain) sequence with its context. The sample comes from a study of ipilimumab plus nivolumab after autologous stem cell transplantation. Profiling relied on immunoSEQ multiplex PCR, and the TCRdb table lists in-frame clones only, not all of them. The sample records tens of thousands of clones, more than 80% being singletons. The receptor was isolated from a male donor with diffuse large B-cell lymphoma. This specimen was PBMCs, taken in a trial of ipilimumab plus nivolumab as post-transplant consolidation.

The CDR3, as DNA: TGTGCCAGCACTGCAGGGGGTAGCTATGGCTACACCTTC. This translates into CASTAGGSYGYTF. This rearrangement joins TRBV6-5 to TRBJ1-2; 7 bases line up with TRBD1. This CDR3 is built from 13 residues. Germline V gene data show CDR1 as MNHEY and CDR2 as SVGAGI. Unmatched junction bases numbered 6, after V lost 7 bases and J lost 4 bases.